This T cell receptor beta chain was identified in a study of cytomegalovirus exposure and HLA in healthy donors. Broader study findings: Rare TCR sequences dominated, though some public TCRs recurred in many donors. A later examination showed that TCR association rates differed by HLA locus, with DRB1 most and HLA-C fewest. In a later analysis, CMV-associated beta chains were mostly HLA-associated, it appeared.

Comment on this clone: The antigen is not known.

Researchers ran the PCR with 60 Vbeta and 13 Jbeta primers. Assay used: immunoSEQ multiplex PCR; TCRdb lists only in-frame clones, some missing. Of 120,000 or so clones listed, less than 80% are singletons. CDR1 and CDR2 (germline): MDHEN, SYDVKM. Deletions cut 2 bases from V and 6 bases from J, with 20 bases between. The CDR3 is 17 residues long. Sequenced input: PBMCs. This sequence originates from a man in his thirties or forties in good health and CMV-seronegative. This chain joins TRBV28 and TRBJ2-1; TRBD2 is a possible D gene (5 bases). CDR3 sequence: CASSLLSVGGGFNEQFF. The CDR3 coding sequence is TGTGCCAGCAGTTTACTATCCGTCGGCGGAGGCTTCAATGAGCAGTTCTTC.